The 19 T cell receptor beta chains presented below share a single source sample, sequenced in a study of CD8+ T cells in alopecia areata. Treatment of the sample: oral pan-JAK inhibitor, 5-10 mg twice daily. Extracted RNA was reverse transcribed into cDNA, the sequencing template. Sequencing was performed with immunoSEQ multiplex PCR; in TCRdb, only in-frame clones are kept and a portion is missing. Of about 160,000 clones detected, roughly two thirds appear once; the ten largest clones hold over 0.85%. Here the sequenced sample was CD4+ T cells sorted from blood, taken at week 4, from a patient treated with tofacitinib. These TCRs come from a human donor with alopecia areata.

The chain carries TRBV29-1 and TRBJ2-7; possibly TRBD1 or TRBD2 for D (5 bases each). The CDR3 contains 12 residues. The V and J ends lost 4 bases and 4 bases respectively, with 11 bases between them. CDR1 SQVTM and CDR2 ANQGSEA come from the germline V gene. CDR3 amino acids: CSVVGTVYEQYF. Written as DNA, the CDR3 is TGCAGCGTTGTGGGGACGGTTTACGAGCAGTACTTC.

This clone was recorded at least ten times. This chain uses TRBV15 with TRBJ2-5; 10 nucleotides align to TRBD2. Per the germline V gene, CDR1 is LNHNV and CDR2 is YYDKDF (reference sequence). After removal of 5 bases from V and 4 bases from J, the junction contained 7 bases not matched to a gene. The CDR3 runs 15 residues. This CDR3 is CATSGAGGPRETQYF. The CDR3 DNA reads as TGTGCCACCAGCGGAGCGGGGGGGCCTCGAGAGACCCAGTACTTC.

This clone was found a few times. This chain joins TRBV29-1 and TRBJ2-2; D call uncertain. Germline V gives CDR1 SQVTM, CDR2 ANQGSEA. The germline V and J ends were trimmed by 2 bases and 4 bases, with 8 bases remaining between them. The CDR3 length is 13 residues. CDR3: CSVEPKGTGELFF. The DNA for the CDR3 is TGCAGCGTTGAACCGAAGGGCACCGGGGAGCTGTTTTTT.

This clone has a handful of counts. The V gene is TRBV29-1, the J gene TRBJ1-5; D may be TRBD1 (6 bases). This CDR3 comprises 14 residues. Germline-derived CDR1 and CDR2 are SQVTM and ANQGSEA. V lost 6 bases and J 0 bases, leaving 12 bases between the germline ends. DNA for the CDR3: TGCAGCGTAGGGGACATACTTAGCAATCAGCCCCAGCATTTT. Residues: CSVGDILSNQPQHF.

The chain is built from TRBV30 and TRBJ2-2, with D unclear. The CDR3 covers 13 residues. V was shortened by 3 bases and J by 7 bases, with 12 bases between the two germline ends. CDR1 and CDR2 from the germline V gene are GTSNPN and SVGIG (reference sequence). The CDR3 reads CAWSDQTDGELFF. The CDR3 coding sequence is TGTGCCTGGAGCGATCAGACGGACGGGGAGCTGTTTTTT.

In DNA form, the CDR3 reads TGCAGCGTTGAAGATTGGCGGACGAACACCGGGGAGCTGTTTTTT. It translates to CSVEDWRTNTGELFF. The genes are TRBV29-1 and TRBJ2-2, with no clear D. In germline, CDR1 is SQVTM, CDR2 ANQGSEA. V gave up 0 bases and J gave up 0 bases, with 8 bases separating them. The CDR3 runs 15 residues.

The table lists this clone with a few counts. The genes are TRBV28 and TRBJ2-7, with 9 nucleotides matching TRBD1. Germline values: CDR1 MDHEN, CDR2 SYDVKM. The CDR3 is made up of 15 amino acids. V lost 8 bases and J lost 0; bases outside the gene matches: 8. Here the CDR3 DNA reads TGTGCCAGCGACCGCGGGACAGGGACCTCCTACGAGCAGTACTTC. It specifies CASDRGTGTSYEQYF.

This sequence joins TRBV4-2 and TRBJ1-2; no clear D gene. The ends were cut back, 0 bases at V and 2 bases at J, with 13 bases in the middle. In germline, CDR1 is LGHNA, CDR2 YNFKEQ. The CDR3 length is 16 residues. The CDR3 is CASSQDASGLNYGYTF. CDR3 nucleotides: TGTGCCAGCAGCCAAGATGCGAGCGGCCTCAACTATGGCTACACCTTC.

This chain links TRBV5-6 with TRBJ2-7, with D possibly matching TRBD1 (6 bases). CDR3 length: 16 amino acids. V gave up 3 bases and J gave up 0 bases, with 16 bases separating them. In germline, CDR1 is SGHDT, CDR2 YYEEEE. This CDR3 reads CASSSRQAMSSYEQYF. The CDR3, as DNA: TGTGCCAGCAGCTCACGACAGGCTATGAGCTCCTACGAGCAGTACTTC.

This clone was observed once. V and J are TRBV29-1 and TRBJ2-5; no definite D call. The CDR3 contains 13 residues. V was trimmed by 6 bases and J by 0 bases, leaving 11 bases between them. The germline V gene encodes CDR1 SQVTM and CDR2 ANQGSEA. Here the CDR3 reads CSVKGQYQETQYF. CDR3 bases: TGCAGCGTGAAGGGCCAGTACCAAGAGACCCAGTACTTC.

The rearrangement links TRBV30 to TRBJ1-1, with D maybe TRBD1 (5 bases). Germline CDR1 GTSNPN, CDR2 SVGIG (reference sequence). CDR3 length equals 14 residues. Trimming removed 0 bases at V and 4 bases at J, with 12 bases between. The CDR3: CAWSVAGLTTEAFF. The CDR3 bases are TGTGCCTGGAGTGTAGCAGGGCTGACCACTGAAGCTTTCTTT. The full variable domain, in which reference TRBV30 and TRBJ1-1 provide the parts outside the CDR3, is SQTIHQWPATLVQPVGSPLSLECTVEGTSNPNLYWYRQAAGRGLQLLFYSVGIGQISSEVPQNLSASRPQDRQFILSSKKLLLSDSGFYLCAWSVAGLTTEAFFGQGTRLTVV.

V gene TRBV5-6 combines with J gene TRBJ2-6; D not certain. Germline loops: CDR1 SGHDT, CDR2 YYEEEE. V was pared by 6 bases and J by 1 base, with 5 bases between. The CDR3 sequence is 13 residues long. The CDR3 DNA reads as TGTGCCAGCACCCCATCTGGGGCCAACGTCCTGACTTTC. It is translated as CASTPSGANVLTF. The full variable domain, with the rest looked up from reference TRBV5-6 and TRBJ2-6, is DAGVTQSPTHLIKTRGQQVTLRCSPKSGHDTVSWYQQALGQGPQFIFQYYEEEERQRGNFPDRFSGHQFPNYSSELNVNALLLGDSALYLCASTPSGANVLTFGAGSRLTVL.

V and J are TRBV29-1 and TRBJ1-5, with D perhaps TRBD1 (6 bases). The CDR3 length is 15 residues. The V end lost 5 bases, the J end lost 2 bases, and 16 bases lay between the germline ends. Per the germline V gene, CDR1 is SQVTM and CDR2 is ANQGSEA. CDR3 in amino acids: CSVSFQGSGNQPQHF. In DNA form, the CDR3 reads TGCAGCGTTTCCTTCCAGGGGAGCGGCAATCAGCCCCAGCATTTT.

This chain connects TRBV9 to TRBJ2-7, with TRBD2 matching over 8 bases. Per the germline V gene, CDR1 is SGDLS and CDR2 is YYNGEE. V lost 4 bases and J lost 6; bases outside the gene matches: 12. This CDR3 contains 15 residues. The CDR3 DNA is TGTGCCAGCAGCCCCCGGGAGGGAGACGTCTCCGAGCAGTACTTC. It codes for CASSPREGDVSEQYF.

CDR3 nucleotides: TGTGCCAGCAGTCAGGTAGCGGGGGGGCTCTACGAGCAGTACTTC. Amino acids: CASSQVAGGLYEQYF. The gene calls are TRBV2 and TRBJ2-7, with 11 bases aligning to TRBD2. In germline, CDR1 is SNHLY, CDR2 FYNNEI. V lost 5 bases and J lost 3; bases outside the gene matches: 6. This CDR3 region has 15 residues.

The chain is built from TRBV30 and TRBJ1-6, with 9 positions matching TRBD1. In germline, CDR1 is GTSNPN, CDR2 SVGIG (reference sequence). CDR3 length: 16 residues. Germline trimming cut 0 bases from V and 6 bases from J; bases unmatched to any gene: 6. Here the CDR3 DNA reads TGTGCCTGGAGTGTATTTGGGACAGGGTCTAATTCACCCCTCCACTTT. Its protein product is CAWSVFGTGSNSPLHF.

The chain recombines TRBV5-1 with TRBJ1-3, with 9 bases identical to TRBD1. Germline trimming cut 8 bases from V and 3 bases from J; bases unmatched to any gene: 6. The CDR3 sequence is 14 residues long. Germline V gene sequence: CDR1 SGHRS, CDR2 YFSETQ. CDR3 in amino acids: CASSTGGNGNTIYF. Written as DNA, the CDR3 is TGCGCCAGTTCGACAGGGGGTAATGGAAACACCATATATTTT.

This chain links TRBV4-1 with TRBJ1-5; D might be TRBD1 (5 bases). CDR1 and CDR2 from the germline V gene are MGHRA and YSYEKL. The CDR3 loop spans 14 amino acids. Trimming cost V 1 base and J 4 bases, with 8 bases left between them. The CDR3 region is CASSQVQANQPQHF. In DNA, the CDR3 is TGCGCCAGCAGCCAAGTACAGGCGAATCAGCCCCAGCATTTT.

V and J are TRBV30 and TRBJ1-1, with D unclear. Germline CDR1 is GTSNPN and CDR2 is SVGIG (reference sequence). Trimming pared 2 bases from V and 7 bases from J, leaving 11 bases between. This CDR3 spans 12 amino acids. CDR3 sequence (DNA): TGTGCCTGGAGTTTCTCCCGGCTTGAAGCTTTCTTT. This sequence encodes CAWSFSRLEAFF.